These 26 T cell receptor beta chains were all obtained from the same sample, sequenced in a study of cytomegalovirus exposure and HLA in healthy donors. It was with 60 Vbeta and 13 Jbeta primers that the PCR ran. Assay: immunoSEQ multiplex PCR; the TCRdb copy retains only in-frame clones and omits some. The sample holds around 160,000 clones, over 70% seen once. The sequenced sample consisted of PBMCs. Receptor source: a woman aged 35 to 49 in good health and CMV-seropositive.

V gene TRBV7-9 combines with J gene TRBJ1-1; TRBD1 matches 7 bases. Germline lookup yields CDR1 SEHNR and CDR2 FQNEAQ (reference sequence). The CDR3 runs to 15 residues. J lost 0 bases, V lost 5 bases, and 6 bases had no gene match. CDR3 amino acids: CASSGQEALNTEAFF. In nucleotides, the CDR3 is TGTGCCAGCAGCGGACAGGAAGCCTTGAACACTGAAGCTTTCTTT.

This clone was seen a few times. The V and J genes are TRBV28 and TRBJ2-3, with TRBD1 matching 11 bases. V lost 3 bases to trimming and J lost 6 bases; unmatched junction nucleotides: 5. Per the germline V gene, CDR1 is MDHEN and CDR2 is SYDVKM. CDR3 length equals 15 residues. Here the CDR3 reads CASSLDRGRIDTQYF. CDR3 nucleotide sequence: TGTGCCAGCAGTTTGGACAGGGGGCGGATCGATACGCAGTATTTT.

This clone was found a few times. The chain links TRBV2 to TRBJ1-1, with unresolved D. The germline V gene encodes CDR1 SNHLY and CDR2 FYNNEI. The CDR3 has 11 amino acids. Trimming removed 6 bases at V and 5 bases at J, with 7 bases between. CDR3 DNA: TGTGCCAGCAGATTTAGAACTGAAGCTTTCTTT. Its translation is CASRFRTEAFF.

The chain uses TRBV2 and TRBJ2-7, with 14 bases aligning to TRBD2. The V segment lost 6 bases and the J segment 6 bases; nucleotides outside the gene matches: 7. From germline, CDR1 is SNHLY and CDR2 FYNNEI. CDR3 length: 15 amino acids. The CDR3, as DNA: TGTGCCAGCAGCCCCGGGACTAGCGGGGGCCGCGAGCAGTACTTC. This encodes CASSPGTSGGREQYF.

Here the CDR3 DNA reads TGTGCCATCAGCCCAACAGGGGTAAATCAGCCCCAGCATTTT. This sequence encodes CAISPTGVNQPQHF. V is TRBV10-3 and J is TRBJ1-5; 7 bases agree with TRBD1. The germline V gene encodes CDR1 ENHRY and CDR2 SYGVKD. This CDR3 comprises 14 residues. Trimming cost V 6 bases and J 4 bases; bases outside gene matches: 6.

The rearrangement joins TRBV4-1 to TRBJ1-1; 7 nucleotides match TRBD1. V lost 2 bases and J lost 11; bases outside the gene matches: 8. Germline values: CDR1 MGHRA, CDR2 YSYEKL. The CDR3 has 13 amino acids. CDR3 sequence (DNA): TGCGCCAGCAGCCAAAGTCGAACCAGGGGGGCTTTCTTT. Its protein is CASSQSRTRGAFF.

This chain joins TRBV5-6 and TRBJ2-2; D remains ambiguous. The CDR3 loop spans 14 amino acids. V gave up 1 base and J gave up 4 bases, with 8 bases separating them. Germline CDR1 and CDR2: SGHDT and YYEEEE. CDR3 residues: CASSLIVTTGELFF. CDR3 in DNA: TGTGCCAGCAGCTTGATAGTAACCACCGGGGAGCTGTTTTTT.

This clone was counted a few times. The DNA of the CDR3 is TGTGCAAGTCGCTTCCCTAAAATACCGCGGAGCTCCTACGAGCAGTACTTC. It translates to CASRFPKIPRSSYEQYF. The chain has TRBV12-2 and TRBJ2-5; the tabulated D call, TRBD2, remains unverified against the DNA. The J call is doubtful: the DNA matches TRBJ2-7 better. TRBV12-2 is noted as a pseudogene. This CDR3 is 17 amino acids long.

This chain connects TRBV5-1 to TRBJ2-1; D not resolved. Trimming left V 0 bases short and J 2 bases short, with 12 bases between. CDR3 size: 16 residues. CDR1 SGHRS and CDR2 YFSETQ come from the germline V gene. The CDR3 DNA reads TGCGCCAGCAGCTTGGTGGGCGAGCAGGCCTACAATGAGCAGTTCTTC. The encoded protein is CASSLVGEQAYNEQFF. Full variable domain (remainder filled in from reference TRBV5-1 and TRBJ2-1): KAGVTQTPRYLIKTRGQQVTLSCSPISGHRSVSWYQQTPGQGLQFLFEYFSETQRNKGNFPGRFSGRQFSNSRSEMNVSTLELGDSALYLCASSLVGEQAYNEQFFGPGTRLTVL.

For the CDR3, the DNA is TGTGCCAGCAGCTTAGGTCTAGCGGGTAACAATGAGCAGTTCTTC. The encoded protein is CASSLGLAGNNEQFF. The chain carries TRBV7-3 and TRBJ2-1; 8 nucleotides align to TRBD2. V shed 2 bases and J 5 bases; nucleotides not matched to a gene: 5. CDR1 is SGHTA, CDR2 FQGTGA, per germline. The CDR3 extends over 15 amino acids.

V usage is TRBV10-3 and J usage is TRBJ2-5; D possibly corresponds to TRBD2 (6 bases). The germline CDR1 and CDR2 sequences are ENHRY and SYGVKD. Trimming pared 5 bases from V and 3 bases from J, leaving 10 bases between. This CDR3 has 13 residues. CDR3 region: CAISRDFKETQYF. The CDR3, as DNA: TGTGCCATCAGTCGGGACTTCAAAGAGACCCAGTACTTC.

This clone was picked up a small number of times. The CDR3 is CASSERGQITAEQFF. The DNA for the CDR3 is TGTGCCAGCAGTGAAAGAGGCCAAATTACGGCTGAGCAGTTCTTC. The chain is built from TRBV2 and TRBJ2-1; no clear D gene. Trimming left V 2 bases short and J 9 bases short, with 17 bases between. Germline CDR1 and CDR2: SNHLY and FYNNEI. The CDR3 totals 15 residues.

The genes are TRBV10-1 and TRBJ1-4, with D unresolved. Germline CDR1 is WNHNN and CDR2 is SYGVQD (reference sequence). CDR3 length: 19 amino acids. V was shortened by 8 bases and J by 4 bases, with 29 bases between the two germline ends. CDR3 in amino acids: CASHFPFSDGLAFNEKLFF. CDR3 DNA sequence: TGCGCCAGCCATTTTCCCTTCAGTGATGGTTTGGCATTTAATGAAAAACTGTTTTTT.

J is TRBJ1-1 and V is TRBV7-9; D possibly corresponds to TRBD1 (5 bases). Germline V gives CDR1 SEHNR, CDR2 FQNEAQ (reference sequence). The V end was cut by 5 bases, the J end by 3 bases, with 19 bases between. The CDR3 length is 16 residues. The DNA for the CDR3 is TGTGCCAGCAGCCCCATGGGGGGTAGATCCGACACTGAAGCTTTCTTT. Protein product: CASSPMGGRSDTEAFF.

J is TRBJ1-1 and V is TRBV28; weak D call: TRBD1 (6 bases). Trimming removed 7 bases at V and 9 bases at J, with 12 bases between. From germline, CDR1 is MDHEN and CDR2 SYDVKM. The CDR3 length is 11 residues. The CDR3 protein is CASIQTGKAFF. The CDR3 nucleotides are TGTGCCAGCATTCAAACAGGGAAAGCTTTCTTT.

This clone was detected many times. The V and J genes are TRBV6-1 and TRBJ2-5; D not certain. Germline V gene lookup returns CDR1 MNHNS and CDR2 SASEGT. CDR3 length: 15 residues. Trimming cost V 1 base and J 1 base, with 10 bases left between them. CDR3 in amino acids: CASSEVWATQETQYF. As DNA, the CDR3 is TGTGCCAGCAGTGAAGTCTGGGCTACCCAAGAGACCCAGTACTTC.

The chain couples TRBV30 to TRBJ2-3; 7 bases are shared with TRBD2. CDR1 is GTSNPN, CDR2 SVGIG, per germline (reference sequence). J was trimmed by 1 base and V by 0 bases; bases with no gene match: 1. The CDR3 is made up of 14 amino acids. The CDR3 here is CAWSVRGGTDTQYF. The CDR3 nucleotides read TGTGCCTGGAGTGTCCGGGGGGGCACAGATACGCAGTATTTT.

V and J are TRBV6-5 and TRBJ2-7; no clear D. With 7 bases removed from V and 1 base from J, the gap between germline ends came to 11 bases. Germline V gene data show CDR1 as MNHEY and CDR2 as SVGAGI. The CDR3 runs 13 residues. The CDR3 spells CASNVRGSYEQYF. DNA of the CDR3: TGTGCCAGCAACGTTCGCGGTTCCTACGAGCAGTACTTC.

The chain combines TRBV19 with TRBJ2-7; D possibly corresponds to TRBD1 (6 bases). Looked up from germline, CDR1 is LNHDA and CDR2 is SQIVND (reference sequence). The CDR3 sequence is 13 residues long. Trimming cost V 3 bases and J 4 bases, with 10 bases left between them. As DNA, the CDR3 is TGTGCCAGTAGTATCGGCAGGGGTTACGAGCAGTACTTC. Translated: CASSIGRGYEQYF.

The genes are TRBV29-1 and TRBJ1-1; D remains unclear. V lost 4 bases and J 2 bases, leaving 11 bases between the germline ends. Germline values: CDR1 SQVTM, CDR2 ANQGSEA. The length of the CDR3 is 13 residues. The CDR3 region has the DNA TGCAGCGTTGCTACAGACCCTAACACTGAAGCTTTCTTT. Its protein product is CSVATDPNTEAFF. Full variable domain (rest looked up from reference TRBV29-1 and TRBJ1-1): SAVISQKPSRDICQRGTSLTIQCQVDSQVTMMFWYRQQPGQSLTLIATANQGSEATYESGFVIDKFPISRPNLTFSTLTVSNMSPEDSSIYLCSVATDPNTEAFFGQGTRLTVV.

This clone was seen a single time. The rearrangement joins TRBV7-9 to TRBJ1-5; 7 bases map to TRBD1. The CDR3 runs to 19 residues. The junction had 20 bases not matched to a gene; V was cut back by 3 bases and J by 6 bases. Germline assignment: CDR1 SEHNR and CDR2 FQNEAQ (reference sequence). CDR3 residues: CASSLIRGLTGNFCQPQHF. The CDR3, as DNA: TGTGCCAGCAGCTTGATAAGGGGGCTTACAGGGAATTTTTGTCAGCCCCAGCATTTT. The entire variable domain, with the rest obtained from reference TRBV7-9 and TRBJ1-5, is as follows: DTGVSQNPRHKITKRGQNVTFRCDPISEHNRLYWYRQTLGQGPEFLTYFQNEAQLEKSRLLSDRFSAERPKGSFSTLEIQRTEQGDSAMYLCASSLIRGLTGNFCQPQHFGDGTRLSIL.

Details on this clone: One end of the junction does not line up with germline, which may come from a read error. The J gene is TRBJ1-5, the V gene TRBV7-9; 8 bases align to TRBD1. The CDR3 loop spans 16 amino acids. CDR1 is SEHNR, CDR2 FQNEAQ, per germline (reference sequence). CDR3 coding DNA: TGTTCCAGCAGCCCCTCTACAGGGGGATTGCATCAGCCCCAGCATTTT. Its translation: CSSSPSTGGLHQPQHF. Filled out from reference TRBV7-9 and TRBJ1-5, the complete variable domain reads DTGVSQNPRHKITKRGQNVTFRCDPISEHNRLYWYRQTLGQGPEFLTYFQNEAQLEKSRLLSDRFSAERPKGSFSTLEIQRTEQGDSAMYLCSSSPSTGGLHQPQHFGDGTRLSIL.

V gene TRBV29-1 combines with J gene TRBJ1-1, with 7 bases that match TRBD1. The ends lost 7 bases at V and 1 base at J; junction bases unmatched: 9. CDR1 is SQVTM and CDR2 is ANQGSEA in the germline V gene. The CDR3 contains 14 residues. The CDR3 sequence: CSGTGTDENTEAFF. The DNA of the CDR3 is TGCAGCGGGACTGGGACAGACGAGAACACTGAAGCTTTCTTT. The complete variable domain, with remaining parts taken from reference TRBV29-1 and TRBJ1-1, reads SAVISQKPSRDICQRGTSLTIQCQVDSQVTMMFWYRQQPGQSLTLIATANQGSEATYESGFVIDKFPISRPNLTFSTLTVSNMSPEDSSIYLCSGTGTDENTEAFFGQGTRLTVV.

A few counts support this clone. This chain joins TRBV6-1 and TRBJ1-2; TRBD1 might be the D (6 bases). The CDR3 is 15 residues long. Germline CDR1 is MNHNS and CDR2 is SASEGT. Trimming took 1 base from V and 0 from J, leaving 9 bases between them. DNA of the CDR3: TGTGCCAGCAGTGAAGGGGGGCATCCTAACTATGGCTACACCTTC. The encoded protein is CASSEGGHPNYGYTF.

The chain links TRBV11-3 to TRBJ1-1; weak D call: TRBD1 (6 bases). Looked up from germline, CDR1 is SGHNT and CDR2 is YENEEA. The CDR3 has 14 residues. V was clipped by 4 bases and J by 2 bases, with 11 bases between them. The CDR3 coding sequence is TGTGCCAGCAGCTCAGGACAGACTAACACTGAAGCTTTCTTT. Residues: CASSSGQTNTEAFF.

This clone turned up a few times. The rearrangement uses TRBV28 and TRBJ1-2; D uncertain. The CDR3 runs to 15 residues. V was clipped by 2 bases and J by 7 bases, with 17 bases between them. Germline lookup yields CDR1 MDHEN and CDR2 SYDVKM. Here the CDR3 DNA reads TGTGCCAGCAGTTTAAGTAATCTTATGAACGGTGGCTACACCTTC. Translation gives CASSLSNLMNGGYTF.